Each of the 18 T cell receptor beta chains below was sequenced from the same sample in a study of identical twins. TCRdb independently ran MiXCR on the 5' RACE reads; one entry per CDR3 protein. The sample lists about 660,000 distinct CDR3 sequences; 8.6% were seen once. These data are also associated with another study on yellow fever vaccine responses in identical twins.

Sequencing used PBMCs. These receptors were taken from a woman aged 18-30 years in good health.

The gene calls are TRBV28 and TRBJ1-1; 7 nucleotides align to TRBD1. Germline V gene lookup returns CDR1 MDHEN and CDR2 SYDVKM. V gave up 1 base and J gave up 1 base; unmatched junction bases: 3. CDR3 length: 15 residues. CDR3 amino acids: CASSLLGQENTEAFF. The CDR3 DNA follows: TGTGCCAGCAGTTTATTAGGACAGGAGAACACTGAAGCTTTCTTT. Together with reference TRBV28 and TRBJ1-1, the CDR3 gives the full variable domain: DVKVTQSSRYLVKRTGEKVFLECVQDMDHENMFWYRQDPGLGLRLIYFSYDVKMKEKGDIPEGYSVSREKKERFSLILESASTNQTSMYLCASSLLGQENTEAFFGQGTRLTVV.

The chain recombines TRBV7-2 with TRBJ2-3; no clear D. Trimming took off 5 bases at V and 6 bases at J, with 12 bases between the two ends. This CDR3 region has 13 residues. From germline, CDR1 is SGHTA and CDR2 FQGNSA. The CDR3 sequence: CASSLERDDTQYF. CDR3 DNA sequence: TGTGCCAGCAGCCTCGAGCGTGACGATACGCAGTATTTT.

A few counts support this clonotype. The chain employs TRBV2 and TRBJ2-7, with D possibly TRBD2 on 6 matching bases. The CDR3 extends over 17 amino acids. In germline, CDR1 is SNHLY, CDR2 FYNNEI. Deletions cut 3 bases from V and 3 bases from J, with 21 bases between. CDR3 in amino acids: CASSESPLPSADYEQYF. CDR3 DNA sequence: TGTGCCAGCAGTGAGTCACCACTCCCTAGCGCGGACTACGAGCAGTACTTC.

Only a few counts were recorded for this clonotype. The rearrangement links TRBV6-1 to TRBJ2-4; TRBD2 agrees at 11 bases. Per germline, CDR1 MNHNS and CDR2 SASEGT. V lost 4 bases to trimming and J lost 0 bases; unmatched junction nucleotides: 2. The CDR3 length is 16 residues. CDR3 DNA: TGTGCCAGCAGTGGGGGGACTAGCGGAGCCAAAAACATTCAGTACTTC. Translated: CASSGGTSGAKNIQYF.

The chain's CDR3 is CASKPGTGSVHEQFF. The CDR3, as DNA: TGTGCCAGCAAACCCGGGACAGGGAGCGTCCATGAGCAGTTCTTC. J is TRBJ2-1 and V is TRBV28, with 9 positions matching TRBD1. CDR3 length equals 15 residues. Germline V gives CDR1 MDHEN, CDR2 SYDVKM. Unmatched junction bases numbered 12, after V lost 7 bases and J lost 8 bases.

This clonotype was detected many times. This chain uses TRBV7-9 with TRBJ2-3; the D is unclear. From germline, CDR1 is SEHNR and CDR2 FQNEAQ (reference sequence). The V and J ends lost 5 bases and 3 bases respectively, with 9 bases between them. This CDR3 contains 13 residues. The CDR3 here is CASSRRETDTQYF. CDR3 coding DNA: TGTGCCAGCAGCCGACGAGAGACAGATACGCAGTATTTT. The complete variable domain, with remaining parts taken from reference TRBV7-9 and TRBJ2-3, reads DTGVSQNPRHKITKRGQNVTFRCDPISEHNRLYWYRQTLGQGPEFLTYFQNEAQLEKSRLLSDRFSAERPKGSFSTLEIQRTEQGDSAMYLCASSRRETDTQYFGPGTRLTVL.

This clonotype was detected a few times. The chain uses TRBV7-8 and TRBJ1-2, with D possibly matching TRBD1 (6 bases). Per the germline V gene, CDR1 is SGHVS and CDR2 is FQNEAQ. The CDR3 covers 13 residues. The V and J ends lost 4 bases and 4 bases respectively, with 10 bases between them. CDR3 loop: CASSSRDTYGYTF. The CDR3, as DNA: TGTGCCAGCAGCTCCCGGGACACCTATGGCTACACCTTC. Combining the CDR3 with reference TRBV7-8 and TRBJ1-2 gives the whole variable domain GAGVSQSPRYKVAKRGQDVALRCDPISGHVSLFWYQQALGQGPEFLTYFQNEAQLDKSGLPSDRFFAERPEGSVSTLKIQRTQQEDSAVYLCASSSRDTYGYTFGSGTRLTVV.

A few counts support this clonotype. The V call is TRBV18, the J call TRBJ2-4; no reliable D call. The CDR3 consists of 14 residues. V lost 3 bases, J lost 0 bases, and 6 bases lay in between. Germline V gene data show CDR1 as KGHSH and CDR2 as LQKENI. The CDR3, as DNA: TGTGCCAGCTCACCTCTTGTAGCCAAAAACATTCAGTACTTC. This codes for CASSPLVAKNIQYF.

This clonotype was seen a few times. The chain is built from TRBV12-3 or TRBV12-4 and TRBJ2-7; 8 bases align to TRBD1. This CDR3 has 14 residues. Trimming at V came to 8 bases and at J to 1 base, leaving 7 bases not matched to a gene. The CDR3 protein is CASGQQGVSYEQYF. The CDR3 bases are TGTGCCAGCGGACAACAGGGGGTATCCTACGAGCAGTACTTC.

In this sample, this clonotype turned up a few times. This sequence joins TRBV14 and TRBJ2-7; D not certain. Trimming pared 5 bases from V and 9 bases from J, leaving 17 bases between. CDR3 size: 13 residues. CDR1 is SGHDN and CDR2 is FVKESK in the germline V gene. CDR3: CASSEVRQSPQYF. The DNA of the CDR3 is TGTGCCAGCAGCGAAGTCAGGCAGTCGCCGCAGTACTTC.

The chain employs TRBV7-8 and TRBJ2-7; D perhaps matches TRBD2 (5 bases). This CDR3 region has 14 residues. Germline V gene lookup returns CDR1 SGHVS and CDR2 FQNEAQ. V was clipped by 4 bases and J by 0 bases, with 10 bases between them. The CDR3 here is CASSSRRDSYEQYF. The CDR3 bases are TGTGCCAGCAGCTCCCGACGGGACTCCTACGAGCAGTACTTC.

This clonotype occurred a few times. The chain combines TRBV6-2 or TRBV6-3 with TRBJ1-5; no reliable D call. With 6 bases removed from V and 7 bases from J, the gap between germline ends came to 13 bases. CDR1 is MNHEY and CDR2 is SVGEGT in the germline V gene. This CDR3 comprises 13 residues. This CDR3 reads CASSLLRSQPQHF. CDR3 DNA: TGTGCCAGCAGCCTCCTCAGGTCACAGCCCCAGCATTTT.

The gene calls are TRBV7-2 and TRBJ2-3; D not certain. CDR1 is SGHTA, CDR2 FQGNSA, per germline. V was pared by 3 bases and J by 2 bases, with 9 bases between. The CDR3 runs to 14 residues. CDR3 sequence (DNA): TGTGCCAGCAGCTTTGAGCGTATCACAGATACGCAGTATTTT. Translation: CASSFERITDTQYF.

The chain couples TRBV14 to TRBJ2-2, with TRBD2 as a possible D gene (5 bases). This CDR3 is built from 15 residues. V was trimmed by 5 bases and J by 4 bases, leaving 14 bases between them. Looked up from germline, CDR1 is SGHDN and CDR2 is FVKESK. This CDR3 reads CASSYIASGTGELFF. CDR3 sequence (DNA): TGTGCCAGCAGCTATATAGCGTCGGGCACCGGGGAGCTGTTTTTT. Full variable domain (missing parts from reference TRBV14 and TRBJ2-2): EAGVTQFPSHSVIEKGQTVTLRCDPISGHDNLYWYRRVMGKEIKFLLHFVKESKQDESGMPNNRFLAERTGGTYSTLKVQPAELEDSGVYFCASSYIASGTGELFFGEGSRLTVL.

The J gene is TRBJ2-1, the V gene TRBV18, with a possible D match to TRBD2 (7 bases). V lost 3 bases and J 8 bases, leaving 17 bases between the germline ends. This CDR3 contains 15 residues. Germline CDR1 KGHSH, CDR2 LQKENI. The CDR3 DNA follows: TGTGCCAGCTCACCCGGTACGGGGGGCAGGGATGAGCAGTTCTTC. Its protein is CASSPGTGGRDEQFF.

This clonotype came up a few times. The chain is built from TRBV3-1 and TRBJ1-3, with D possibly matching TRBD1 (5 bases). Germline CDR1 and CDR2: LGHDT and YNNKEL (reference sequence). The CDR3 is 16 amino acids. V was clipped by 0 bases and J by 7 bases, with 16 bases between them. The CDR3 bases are TGTGCCAGCAGCCAAGATGGTGCCAGGGCAGGCAACACCATATATTTT. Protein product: CASSQDGARAGNTIYF.

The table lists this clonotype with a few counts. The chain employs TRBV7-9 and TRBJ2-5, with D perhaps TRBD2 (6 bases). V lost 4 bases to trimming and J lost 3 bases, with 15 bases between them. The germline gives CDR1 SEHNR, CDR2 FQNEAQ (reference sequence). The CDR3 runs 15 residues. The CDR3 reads CASSWTRDSEETQYF. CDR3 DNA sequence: TGTGCCAGCAGCTGGACCCGGGACTCAGAAGAGACCCAGTACTTC.

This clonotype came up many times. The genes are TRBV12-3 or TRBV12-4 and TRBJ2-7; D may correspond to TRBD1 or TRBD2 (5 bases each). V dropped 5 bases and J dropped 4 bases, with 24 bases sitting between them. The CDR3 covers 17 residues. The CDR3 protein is CASSRASTDSWGYEQYF. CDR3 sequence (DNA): TGTGCCAGCAGTCGAGCTTCGACAGATTCCTGGGGGTACGAGCAGTACTTC.